This TCR beta chain is drawn from a study of control samples from healthy donors and cancer patients. CDR1 is GTSNPN and CDR2 is SVGIG in the germline V gene (reference sequence). The CDR3 is made up of 14 amino acids. Trimming removed 0 bases at V and 0 bases at J, with 5 bases between. Measured with immunoSEQ multiplex PCR; TCRdb has only the in-frame clones, and not every one. Altogether some 150,000 clones are present, around 92% being singletons, with the ten largest covering roughly 1.6%. The sequence derives from a woman aged 30 to 39 in good health. The source material was blood. This chain uses TRBV30 with TRBJ1-4; no reliable D call. CDR3: CAWSVGTTNEKLFF. CDR3 nucleotide sequence: TGTGCCTGGAGTGTAGGAACAACTAATGAAAAACTGTTTTTT.